Presented here are 22 T cell receptor beta chains from one specimen sequenced in a study of blood T cell repertoires in COVID-19. Using immunoSEQ multiplex PCR, the repertoire was profiled, and TCRdb retains in-frame clones only, with some absent. The sample yields about 440,000 clones, 70% to 90% seen once. The sample comprised PBMCs or T cells enriched from blood (not recorded which). Every receptor here comes from a woman aged 18-30 years with acute COVID-19.

The rearrangement uses TRBV6-5 and TRBJ1-5; the D gene is possibly TRBD1 (6 bases). The CDR3 runs 15 residues. Germline V gene sequence: CDR1 MNHEY, CDR2 SVGAGI. V lost 2 bases to trimming and J lost 2 bases, with 10 bases between them. The CDR3 loop reads CASSYRSGGNQPQHF. The CDR3 DNA sequence: TGTGCCAGCAGTTACAGGTCAGGGGGCAATCAGCCCCAGCATTTT.

The chain employs TRBV19 and TRBJ1-1; no clear D gene. CDR1 and CDR2 (germline): LNHDA, SQIVND (reference sequence). The CDR3 contains 11 residues. V lost 7 bases to trimming and J lost 2 bases, with 5 bases between them. The CDR3 protein is CASTHNTEAFF. In nucleotides, the CDR3 is TGTGCCAGTACCCATAACACTGAAGCTTTCTTT.

The sample holds one count of this clone. The chain recombines TRBV4-3 with TRBJ2-2; TRBD2 agrees at 9 bases. The CDR3 spans 17 residues. Germline V gene sequence: CDR1 LGHNA, CDR2 YSLEER. V trimming: 4 bases; J trimming: 1 base; junction bases outside the gene matches: 7. CDR3 loop: CASSPEGSGRNTGELFF. For the CDR3, the DNA is TGCGCCAGCAGCCCCGAAGGTAGCGGGAGGAACACCGGGGAGCTGTTTTTT.

The chain has TRBV6-5 and TRBJ2-2, with D possibly TRBD1 on 6 matching bases. The CDR3 runs 12 residues. Trimming took off 11 bases at V and 8 bases at J, with 15 bases between the two ends. CDR1 MNHEY and CDR2 SVGAGI come from the germline V gene. The CDR3 region has the DNA TGTGCCTGCTTGGGGGCGGTGGGGGAGCTGTTTTTT. Translation: CACLGAVGELFF.

The V and J genes are TRBV6-4 and TRBJ2-2; 11 positions agree with TRBD2. CDR3 length: 14 amino acids. V dropped 6 bases and J dropped 3; count of bases not matched to a gene: 0. Germline assignment: CDR1 MRHNA and CDR2 SNTAGT. As DNA, the CDR3 is TGTGCCAGCAGACTAGCGGGGGACACCGGGGAGCTGTTTTTT. Protein sequence: CASRLAGDTGELFF.

The chain couples TRBV6-5 to TRBJ1-1, with unresolved D. The ends were cut back, 0 bases at V and 2 bases at J, with 10 bases in the middle. Germline loops: CDR1 MNHEY, CDR2 SVGAGI. This CDR3 is 15 amino acids long. CDR3 in amino acids: CASSYSNFFNTEAFF. DNA of the CDR3: TGTGCCAGCAGTTACTCGAACTTCTTCAACACTGAAGCTTTCTTT.

The V call is TRBV9, the J call TRBJ1-2, with 9 bases lining up with TRBD1. This CDR3 has 17 amino acids. J lost 6 bases, V lost 5 bases, and 17 bases had no gene match. Germline CDR1 and CDR2: SGDLS and YYNGEE. Here the CDR3 DNA reads TGTGCCAGCAGGCACTCTTGGGACGGGACAGGGAGCCATGGCTACACCTTC. Encoded protein: CASRHSWDGTGSHGYTF.

This chain links TRBV4-1 with TRBJ1-1; 7 positions agree with TRBD1. V shed 3 bases, J shed 4 bases, and the junction held 17 bases outside the gene matches. This CDR3 is built from 18 residues. Germline CDR1 is MGHRA and CDR2 is YSYEKL. CDR3 region: CASSHLTGRKPNFTEAFF. In DNA form, the CDR3 reads TGCGCCAGCAGCCACCTGACAGGGCGAAAACCCAACTTCACTGAAGCTTTCTTT.

The rearrangement uses TRBV18 and TRBJ1-2; a weak D match, TRBD1 (5 bases). The CDR3 totals 12 residues. The V gene lost 3 bases and the J gene lost 6 bases, with 8 bases spanning the gap. The germline CDR1 and CDR2 sequences are KGHSH and LQKENI. Written as DNA, the CDR3 is TGTGCCAGCTCACCGACAGCCGATGGCTACACCTTC. Its protein is CASSPTADGYTF.

This clone has a handful of counts. The rearrangement joins TRBV7-8 to TRBJ1-5; 8 bases align to TRBD1. Per germline, CDR1 SGHVS and CDR2 FQNEAQ. V lost 5 bases and J lost 1; bases outside the gene matches: 7. The CDR3 runs 16 residues. CDR3 protein: CASSLLDRASNQPQHF. CDR3 in DNA: TGTGCCAGCAGCCTATTGGACAGGGCCAGCAATCAGCCCCAGCATTTT.

The chain combines TRBV5-4 with TRBJ2-2; 8 bases fit TRBD2. Germline CDR1 and CDR2: SGHNT and YYREEE (reference sequence). This CDR3 contains 15 residues. With 4 bases clipped from V and 5 bases from J, the junction kept 7 bases outside the gene matches. The CDR3 DNA reads as TGTGCCAGCAGCGCCAGCGGGAGTCGTACCGGGGAGCTGTTTTTT. It yields the protein CASSASGSRTGELFF.

The gene calls are TRBV5-6 and TRBJ1-5; tentative D call: TRBD1 (5 bases). The length of the CDR3 is 14 residues. Germline V gene data show CDR1 as SGHDT and CDR2 as YYEEEE. Trimming removed 2 bases from V and 0 bases from J, with 6 bases in between. The DNA for the CDR3 is TGTGCCAGCAGCTTAAGGGGTAGCAATCAGCCCCAGCATTTT. Amino acids: CASSLRGSNQPQHF.

This chain joins TRBV27 and TRBJ2-1, with 7 bases lining up with TRBD1. V lost 4 bases and J lost 9; bases outside the gene matches: 12. The V gene's germline CDR1 is MNHEY and CDR2 SMNVEV (reference sequence). The CDR3 extends over 15 amino acids. The CDR3 nucleotides read TGTGCCAGCAGTTGGGAGCAGACAGGGCTGACTGAGCAGTTCTTC. Translated, it gives CASSWEQTGLTEQFF.

This chain links TRBV5-1 with TRBJ1-1, with D uncertain. CDR3 length: 16 residues. The germline V and J ends were trimmed by 4 bases and 3 bases, with 19 bases remaining between them. Germline values: CDR1 SGHRS, CDR2 YFSETQ. This chain's CDR3 is CASSEHRSPTDTEAFF. DNA for the CDR3: TGCGCCAGCAGCGAACACAGATCCCCCACCGACACTGAAGCTTTCTTT.

The rearrangement joins TRBV4-1 to TRBJ1-1; 10 positions agree with TRBD1. The V gene's germline CDR1 is MGHRA and CDR2 YSYEKL. V was clipped by 6 bases and J by 5 bases; unmatched bases: 9. This CDR3 is 15 amino acids long. The CDR3 coding sequence is TGCGCCAGCAGGCAATCGGGACAGGGGAGAACTGAAGCTTTCTTT. It yields the protein CASRQSGQGRTEAFF.

The chain combines TRBV4-2 with TRBJ2-7, with a weak D call TRBD1 (6 bases). V lost 1 base to trimming and J lost 0 bases, with 13 bases between them. The CDR3 is 16 residues long. CDR1 and CDR2 from the germline V gene are LGHNA and YNFKEQ. CDR3 DNA: TGTGCCAGCAGCCAAGGCACAGGGCTGAGCTCCTACGAGCAGTACTTC. Protein: CASSQGTGLSSYEQYF.

The gene calls are TRBV7-8 and TRBJ1-6; possibly TRBD1 for D (6 bases). The ends were cut back, 5 bases at V and 6 bases at J, with 14 bases in the middle. Germline V gene data show CDR1 as SGHVS and CDR2 as FQNEAQ. This CDR3 contains 15 residues. The DNA for the CDR3 is TGTGCCAGCAGCCCGCAGGGGATAGGTAATTCACCCCTCCACTTT. Translation gives CASSPQGIGNSPLHF. The full variable domain, completed using reference TRBV7-8 and TRBJ1-6, is GAGVSQSPRYKVAKRGQDVALRCDPISGHVSLFWYQQALGQGPEFLTYFQNEAQLDKSGLPSDRFFAERPEGSVSTLKIQRTQQEDSAVYLCASSPQGIGNSPLHFGNGTRLTVT.

The chain couples TRBV9 to TRBJ2-3; 8 bases are shared with TRBD2. This CDR3 spans 15 amino acids. J lost 2 bases, V lost 1 base, and 3 bases had no gene match. CDR1 SGDLS and CDR2 YYNGEE come from the germline V gene. The CDR3 reads CASSVRGRITDTQYF. In DNA form, the CDR3 reads TGTGCCAGCAGCGTACGCGGGAGGATCACAGATACGCAGTATTTT. Drawing the rest from reference TRBV9 and TRBJ2-3, the complete variable domain is DSGVTQTPKHLITATGQRVTLRCSPRSGDLSVYWYQQSLDQGLQFLIQYYNGEERAKGNILERFSAQQFPDLHSELNLSSLELGDSALYFCASSVRGRITDTQYFGPGTRLTVL.

This chain connects TRBV14 to TRBJ2-6; 8 nucleotides agree with TRBD2. CDR1 SGHDN and CDR2 FVKESK come from the germline V gene. The CDR3 extends over 18 amino acids. V dropped 5 bases and J dropped 1; count of bases not matched to a gene: 10. This CDR3 reads CASSRGLAGFSGANVLTF. The CDR3 DNA reads as TGTGCCAGCAGCAGAGGACTAGCAGGCTTTTCTGGGGCCAACGTCCTGACTTTC.

This clone was seen a few times. This chain links TRBV28 with TRBJ1-5; D call uncertain. Germline values: CDR1 MDHEN, CDR2 SYDVKM. V was cut by 6 bases and J by 0 bases, with 9 bases left in between. This CDR3 contains 14 residues. The CDR3: CASSRTNSNQPQHF. DNA for the CDR3: TGTGCCAGCAGCCGTACAAATAGCAATCAGCCCCAGCATTTT.

The J gene is TRBJ2-3, the V gene TRBV28; D is unresolved. The CDR3 covers 15 residues. Germline values: CDR1 MDHEN, CDR2 SYDVKM. Trimming took 1 base from V and 4 from J, leaving 12 bases between them. Here the CDR3 reads CASSLSSSFSDTQYF. Here the CDR3 DNA reads TGTGCCAGCAGTTTATCTAGTAGTTTCTCAGATACGCAGTATTTT. The complete variable domain, with remaining parts taken from reference TRBV28 and TRBJ2-3, reads DVKVTQSSRYLVKRTGEKVFLECVQDMDHENMFWYRQDPGLGLRLIYFSYDVKMKEKGDIPEGYSVSREKKERFSLILESASTNQTSMYLCASSLSSSFSDTQYFGPGTRLTVL.

The chain has TRBV11-2 and TRBJ1-2, with D perhaps matching TRBD1 (5 bases). The germline V gene has CDR1 SGHAT and CDR2 FQNNGV. The V end was cut by 2 bases, the J end by 7 bases, with 11 bases between. CDR3 size: 13 residues. This CDR3 reads CASSLSQGGGYTF. DNA for the CDR3: TGTGCCAGCAGCTTATCTCAGGGAGGTGGCTACACCTTC.